This passage covers 23 T cell receptor beta chains from one sample sequenced in a study of tumor and adjacent non-tumor tissue in lung cancer. This sample's RNA came from whole unsorted tissue. The normal lung tissue was taken more than 3 cm from the tumor edge. A modified ARM-PCR protocol with three rounds of nested PCR amplified TCRbeta. Via MiXCR, TCRdb re-called the multiplex PCR reads, giving one row per CDR3 protein. The data show 60,000 or so distinct CDR3 sequences, roughly 57% seen once. Sequencing used distant non-tumor lung tissue. The origin of the receptors is a man between 65 and 85 years old with non-small cell lung cancer.

To note about this clonotype: A much larger clone lies one base from this, so it may be a read error. The chain carries TRBV5-4 and TRBJ2-2; tentatively, D is TRBD1 (5 bases). The CDR3 sequence is 12 residues long. The germline V gene has CDR1 SGHNT and CDR2 YYREEE (reference sequence). The V gene lost 6 bases and the J gene lost 4 bases, with 7 bases spanning the gap. The CDR3: CASMDITGELFF. The CDR3 nucleotides are TGTGCCAGCATGGACATCACCGGGGAGCTGTTTTTT.

This chain connects TRBV29-1 to TRBJ2-2; tentative D call: TRBD2 (5 bases). V was trimmed by 7 bases and J by 1 base, leaving 19 bases between them. CDR3 length: 16 residues. Per the germline V gene, CDR1 is SQVTM and CDR2 is ANQGSEA. Here the CDR3 DNA reads TGCAGCGCCAGGCGCACAGAGGGATGGAACACCGGGGAGCTGTTTTTT. Its translation: CSARRTEGWNTGELFF.

This clonotype was seen at least ten times. V gene TRBV20-1 combines with J gene TRBJ2-2; 9 bases match TRBD2. The CDR3 has 15 amino acids. V gave up 0 bases and J gave up 5 bases; unmatched junction bases: 4. Germline assignment: CDR1 DFQATT and CDR2 SNEGSKA (reference sequence). In DNA, the CDR3 is TGCAGTGCTAGAGACCGTAGCGGGGGAACCGGGGAGCTGTTTTTT. Protein product: CSARDRSGGTGELFF.

With regard to this clonotype: Sequence at one end of the junction differs from germline and may be a read error. The J gene is TRBJ2-5, the V gene TRBV29-1; D is unclear. There are 16 residues in the CDR3. The V gene's germline CDR1 is SQVTM and CDR2 ANQGSEA. CDR3 bases: TGCAGCATTGAAGATGCGTCCCGGTACCACCAAGAGACCCTGTACTTT. This codes for CSIEDASRYHQETLYF.

A remark on this clonotype: A read error may be the cause here, since a much bigger clone is one base away. The V call is TRBV28, the J call TRBJ2-1; 8 bases line up with TRBD2. The CDR3 is 14 amino acids. The germline V gene has CDR1 MDHEN and CDR2 SYDVKM. V shed 10 bases and J 6 bases; nucleotides not matched to a gene: 11. In DNA form, the CDR3 reads TGTGCCACTCTCTGGGCGGGGGGCCCCAATGAGCAGTTCTTC. Translated: CATLWAGGPNEQFF.

On this clonotype itself: A much bigger clone sits one base away, suggesting this may be a read error. This chain links TRBV4-1 with TRBJ2-1; D unclear. CDR1 and CDR2 from the germline V gene are MGHRA and YSYEKL. The CDR3 sequence is 16 residues long. CDR3 DNA: TGCGCCAGCAGCCAAGAAGTGACGGTCTCCTACAATGGGCAGTTCTTC. This sequence encodes CASSQEVTVSYNGQFF.

Of note for this clonotype: The CDR3 carries no conserved terminal phenylalanine or tryptophan, so it likely arises from a read error. The rearrangement uses TRBV29-1 and TRBJ2-6; D tentatively reads TRBD1 or TRBD2 (5 bases each). The germline CDR1 and CDR2 sequences are SQVTM and ANQGSEA. This CDR3 is 15 amino acids long. The CDR3 sequence: CSVELGVSGANVLTI. The CDR3 DNA reads as TGCAGTGTTGAACTAGGGGTATCTGGGGCCAACGTCCTGACTATC.

The chain joins TRBV4-2 to TRBJ2-7, with D possibly being TRBD2 (6 bases). The ends were cut back, 4 bases at V and 9 bases at J, with 16 bases in the middle. The germline V gene has CDR1 LGHNA and CDR2 YNFKEQ. The CDR3 has 13 residues. The CDR3 coding sequence is TGTGCCAGCAGCCCGGGAGTTCTTCGCAGGCAGTACTTC. This codes for CASSPGVLRRQYF.

This clonotype appeared many times. This chain links TRBV6-1 with TRBJ2-6; D gene unclear. The CDR3 runs 17 residues. V was shortened by 1 base and J by 0 bases, with 10 bases between the two germline ends. Germline assignment: CDR1 MNHNS and CDR2 SASEGT. This CDR3 reads CASSEGTDYSGANVLTF. The CDR3 bases are TGTGCCAGCAGTGAAGGGACGGATTACTCTGGGGCCAACGTCCTGACTTTC.

The J gene is TRBJ1-5, the V gene TRBV12-3 or TRBV12-4; the D is unclear. The CDR3 contains 14 residues. V was clipped by 11 bases and J by 7 bases, with 21 bases between them. In nucleotides, the CDR3 is TGTGCCGGCACCCCTCGCTCGGGAGGGCAGCCCCAGCATTTT. It yields the protein CAGTPRSGGQPQHF.

On this clonotype: A read error is possible here, since a much larger clone lies one base away. V is TRBV6-5 and J is TRBJ1-2; 8 bases fit TRBD1. The germline gives CDR1 MNHEY, CDR2 SVGAGI. The CDR3 runs to 15 residues. The CDR3: CPSSLLGQGREGYTF. The CDR3 DNA follows: TGTCCCAGCAGTCTTCTAGGACAGGGACGAGAAGGCTACACCTTC.

Worth noting for this clonotype: Since the CDR3 does not end with the conserved phenylalanine or tryptophan, this likely comes from a read error. The V gene is TRBV11-3, the J gene TRBJ1-1; tentatively, D is TRBD1 (6 bases). The CDR3 has 16 amino acids. Per the germline V gene, CDR1 is SGHNT and CDR2 is YENEEA. The CDR3 protein is CCSSRSGTNMNTEAFY. The DNA of the CDR3 is TGTTGCAGCAGCCGCAGCGGGACAAATATGAACACTGAAGCTTTCTAT.

The chain links TRBV7-2 to TRBJ2-3; D remains unclear. V was cut by 2 bases and J by 0 bases, with 6 bases left in between. CDR1 SGHTA and CDR2 FQGNSA come from the germline V gene. The CDR3 consists of 14 residues. CDR3 residues: CASSLSWSTDTQYF. DNA for the CDR3: TGTGCCAGCAGCTTATCGTGGAGCACAGATACGCAGTATTTT.

This rearrangement joins TRBV7-9 to TRBJ1-5; D is unclear. CDR1 is SEHNR and CDR2 is FQNEAQ in the germline V gene (reference sequence). The CDR3 contains 15 residues. The V end lost 5 bases, the J end lost 3 bases, and 14 bases lay between the germline ends. The CDR3 region has the DNA TGTGCCAGCAGCCTAGGTGGGAGTTTCAATCAGCCCCAGCATTTT. This encodes CASSLGGSFNQPQHF.

The rearrangement links TRBV20-1 to TRBJ2-7; 13 bases are shared with TRBD2. Germline lookup yields CDR1 DFQATT and CDR2 SNEGSKA (reference sequence). Trimming removed 6 bases from V and 7 bases from J; junction bases left unmatched: 6. CDR3 length: 13 amino acids. CDR3 in amino acids: CSAPGLAGNEQYF. The CDR3 DNA is TGCAGTGCACCGGGACTAGCGGGGAATGAGCAGTACTTC.

This clonotype showed up just a few times. The chain is built from TRBV6-6 and TRBJ2-1, with TRBD2 matching over 7 bases. Trimming took 7 bases from V and 15 from J; bases not matched to a gene: 18. The CDR3 loop spans 14 amino acids. Germline V gene data show CDR1 as MNHNY and CDR2 as SVGAGI (reference sequence). The CDR3 is CASNFSSGRASWFF. In DNA form, the CDR3 reads TGTGCCAGCAATTTTTCAAGTGGGAGGGCCTCCTGGTTCTTC.

V and J are TRBV28 and TRBJ1-5; D gene unclear. This CDR3 is 13 amino acids long. V was clipped by 5 bases and J by 3 bases, with 8 bases between them. Germline CDR1 MDHEN, CDR2 SYDVKM. CDR3 sequence reads: CASSDRSNQPQHF. In DNA, the CDR3 is TGTGCCAGCAGTGATCGTTCCAATCAGCCCCAGCATTTT.

As regards this clonotype: This may come from a read error, since a much larger clone is one base off. Lacking the conserved final phenylalanine or tryptophan, this CDR3 likely reflects a read error. CDR3 protein: CATGGQVNTGELFS. CDR3 nucleotides: TGTGCCACCGGGGGACAGGTGAACACCGGGGAGCTGTTTTCT. The rearrangement uses TRBV24-1 and TRBJ2-2; 8 bases match TRBD1. Germline trimming cut 9 bases from V and 1 base from J; bases unmatched to any gene: 3. This CDR3 spans 14 amino acids. Germline values: CDR1 KGHDR, CDR2 SFDVKD.

The rearrangement uses TRBV20-1 and TRBJ1-5; a weak D match, TRBD1 (6 bases). V lost 6 bases and J lost 3, with 18 bases in between. This CDR3 is 15 amino acids long. CDR1 is DFQATT and CDR2 is SNEGSKA in the germline V gene (reference sequence). CDR3 DNA: TGCAGTGCGAGGACAGCAGTACCTTACAATCAGCCCCAGCATTTT. Translation gives CSARTAVPYNQPQHF.

With regard to this clonotype: Sequence at one end of the junction differs from germline and may be a read error. The J gene is TRBJ2-1, the V gene TRBV29-1; 9 nucleotides line up with TRBD1. CDR1 is SQVTM, CDR2 ANQGSEA, per germline. The CDR3 spans 15 residues. The DNA for the CDR3 is TGCAGTTACTTTCCCGGGACAGGGATCTACAATGGGCAGCTCTTC. Protein sequence: CSYFPGTGIYNGQLF.

On this clonotype: One end of the junction varies from germline; a read error may be responsible. The CDR3 DNA reads TGTGTCAGCAGCCCAAGGCGGGGGGCTAGCGGGAGCGGTTATGAGCAGTTCTTC. It is translated as CVSSPRRGASGSGYEQFF. The chain combines TRBV7-8 with TRBJ2-1; 10 bases are a match to TRBD2. The CDR3 covers 18 residues. Germline loops: CDR1 SGHVS, CDR2 FQNEAQ.

This clonotype was observed a few times. The chain joins TRBV5-1 to TRBJ2-4; D gene ambiguous. V lost 3 bases, J lost 9 bases, and 10 bases lay in between. Looked up from germline, CDR1 is SGHRS and CDR2 is YFSETQ. CDR3 length equals 12 residues. The CDR3 region is CASSYTWGIQYF. As DNA, the CDR3 is TGCGCCAGCAGCTATACCTGGGGCATTCAGTACTTC.

This clonotype was found a few times. The chain links TRBV15 to TRBJ2-7; a weak D match, TRBD1 (6 bases). Germline-derived CDR1 and CDR2 are LNHNV and YYDKDF (reference sequence). This CDR3 has 15 residues. The V and J ends lost 0 bases and 4 bases respectively, with 13 bases between them. The CDR3 region is CATSRDGDTVYEQYF. CDR3 sequence (DNA): TGTGCCACCAGCAGAGATGGGGACACGGTTTACGAGCAGTACTTC.